This TCR beta chain was recovered during a study of T cell responses to AZD1222 COVID-19 vaccine. Overall study findings and caveats: There were vaccine-associated CD4 TCRs across spike, dominant at 160-218 and 743-854. Spike-specific TCR breadth and depth went up after people got two AZD1222 doses. Targeting of unmutated variant regions was reportedly seen in nearly half of spike-specific TCRs.

Profiling relied on immunoSEQ multiplex PCR, and the TCRdb table lists in-frame clones only, not all of them. Of approximately 61,000 clones in the sample, around 82% were seen once. The CDR3 spans 15 residues. With 3 bases removed from V and 2 bases from J, the gap between germline ends came to 10 bases. From germline, CDR1 is LNHNV and CDR2 YYDKDF (reference sequence). The study pooled second doses at about 4 or about 12 weeks. As to this clone: Antigen specificity is unknown.

Sequencing was performed on peripheral blood, taken 28 days after the second AZD1222 dose. This sequence was found in an adult who received the AZD1222 COVID-19 vaccine. The rearrangement uses TRBV15 and TRBJ1-4; perhaps TRBD1 as D (5 bases). The CDR3 loop reads CATSRPRGTNEKLFF. The CDR3 nucleotides read TGTGCCACCAGCAGGCCCCGGGGGACTAATGAAAAACTGTTTTTT.